The 22 T cell receptor beta chains listed next were all sequenced from one sample in a study of cytomegalovirus exposure and HLA in healthy donors. PCR amplification relied on 60 Vbeta primers (plus 13 Jbeta primers). Repertoires were generated with immunoSEQ multiplex PCR, while TCRdb's copy carries only in-frame clones and drops some. The top ten hold roughly 13% of the sample, which has about 100,000 clones, approximately 77% seen once. The sequencing input was PBMCs. All receptors come from a male donor in good health and CMV-seropositive.

The V call is TRBV7-6, the J call TRBJ2-1; D call uncertain. Germline V gene lookup returns CDR1 SGHVS and CDR2 FNYEAQ. Trimming stripped 2 bases from V and 2 bases from J, with 13 bases between. CDR3 length: 16 residues. The CDR3 sequence is CASSLRAGSPYNEQFF. CDR3 coding DNA: TGTGCCAGCAGCTTAAGAGCCGGGTCCCCCTACAATGAGCAGTTCTTC.

This clone showed up just a few times. The V gene is TRBV30, the J gene TRBJ1-1, with D perhaps TRBD1 (6 bases). From germline, CDR1 is GTSNPN and CDR2 SVGIG (reference sequence). V dropped 1 base and J dropped 4 bases, with 13 bases sitting between them. This CDR3 spans 14 amino acids. The CDR3 spells CAWSGLQGFTEAFF. The CDR3 nucleotides read TGTGCCTGGAGTGGTTTACAGGGATTCACTGAAGCTTTCTTT. Filled out from reference TRBV30 and TRBJ1-1, the complete variable domain reads SQTIHQWPATLVQPVGSPLSLECTVEGTSNPNLYWYRQAAGRGLQLLFYSVGIGQISSEVPQNLSASRPQDRQFILSSKKLLLSDSGFYLCAWSGLQGFTEAFFGQGTRLTVV.

The chain carries TRBV27 and TRBJ2-1; D may be TRBD1 (6 bases). The CDR3 extends over 14 amino acids. With 2 bases removed from V and 3 bases from J, the gap between germline ends came to 8 bases. CDR1 and CDR2 (germline): MNHEY, SMNVEV (reference sequence). In nucleotides, the CDR3 is TGTGCCAGCAGTTTAAGGGGACACTACAATGAGCAGTTCTTC. Encoded protein: CASSLRGHYNEQFF.

The chain carries TRBV7-8 and TRBJ2-7; 10 bases align to TRBD2. Germline trimming cut 0 bases from V and 1 base from J; bases unmatched to any gene: 6. In germline, CDR1 is SGHVS, CDR2 FQNEAQ. The CDR3 sequence is 17 residues long. In DNA, the CDR3 is TGTGCCAGCAGCTTAGCGCTAGCGGGGGTAGGGTCCTACGAGCAGTACTTC. It codes for CASSLALAGVGSYEQYF.

The V and J genes are TRBV7-9 and TRBJ2-7; 7 nucleotides match TRBD1. This CDR3 has 14 residues. The V and J ends lost 3 bases and 5 bases, in that order; junction bases with no gene match: 7. CDR1 is SEHNR and CDR2 is FQNEAQ in the germline V gene (reference sequence). The CDR3 loop reads CASSFMTGSDEQYF. The CDR3 region has the DNA TGTGCCAGCAGCTTTATGACAGGGTCAGACGAGCAGTACTTC.

This clone was seen a handful of times. The chain has TRBV6-5 and TRBJ1-2; TRBD1 aligns across 7 bases. The germline V gene encodes CDR1 MNHEY and CDR2 SVGAGI. V dropped 6 bases and J dropped 2; count of bases not matched to a gene: 3. This CDR3 region has 13 residues. CDR3 DNA sequence: TGTGCCAGCAGAGAGACAGGGAACTATGGCTACACCTTC. This codes for CASRETGNYGYTF.

This clone was recorded once. J is TRBJ2-1 and V is TRBV15; 7 bases agree with TRBD2. This CDR3 region has 15 residues. V shed 3 bases and J 2 bases; nucleotides not matched to a gene: 4. From germline, CDR1 is LNHNV and CDR2 YYDKDF (reference sequence). The CDR3 region is CATSRRTSAYNEQFF. The CDR3 region has the DNA TGTGCCACCAGCAGGAGAACTAGCGCCTACAATGAGCAGTTCTTC.

The chain recombines TRBV7-6 with TRBJ1-5; unclear D gene. The V gene's germline CDR1 is SGHVS and CDR2 FNYEAQ. Trimming left V 1 base short and J 7 bases short, with 8 bases between. The CDR3 sequence is 13 residues long. The CDR3 is CASSLVAGQPQHF. In nucleotides, the CDR3 is TGTGCCAGCAGCTTAGTGGCGGGGCAGCCCCAGCATTTT.

The V gene is TRBV5-6, the J gene TRBJ2-5; TRBD1 is a possible D gene (5 bases). This CDR3 region has 14 residues. In germline, CDR1 is SGHDT, CDR2 YYEEEE. V lost 0 bases and J 3 bases, leaving 9 bases between the germline ends. CDR3 sequence: CASSLVGAKETQYF. The CDR3 region has the DNA TGTGCCAGCAGCTTGGTAGGGGCTAAAGAGACCCAGTACTTC.

This clone was seen a single time. The rearrangement joins TRBV29-1 to TRBJ2-7, with 9 bases matching TRBD2. V lost 7 bases to trimming and J lost 0 bases; unmatched junction nucleotides: 10. Germline-derived CDR1 and CDR2 are SQVTM and ANQGSEA. This CDR3 spans 15 amino acids. The CDR3 here is CSASGGSASSYEQYF. In DNA, the CDR3 is TGCAGCGCAAGCGGGGGGTCCGCGAGCTCCTACGAGCAGTACTTC.

The chain employs TRBV5-4 and TRBJ2-5; 10 positions agree with TRBD1. This CDR3 comprises 16 residues. Germline V gene sequence: CDR1 SGHNT, CDR2 YYREEE (reference sequence). J was trimmed by 4 bases and V by 2 bases; bases with no gene match: 8. In DNA form, the CDR3 reads TGTGCCAGCAGCTTAGGATGGACAGGGGGTGGAGAGACCCAGTACTTC. This codes for CASSLGWTGGGETQYF.

The J gene is TRBJ2-3, the V gene TRBV30; TRBD2 matches at 10 bases. Germline V gene sequence: CDR1 GTSNPN, CDR2 SVGIG (reference sequence). The CDR3 totals 15 residues. The ends lost 4 bases at V and 3 bases at J; junction bases unmatched: 7. CDR3 sequence reads: CAWNVLAGRTDTQYF. In DNA, the CDR3 is TGTGCCTGGAACGTACTAGCGGGGAGGACAGATACGCAGTATTTT.

This chain uses TRBV6-1 with TRBJ2-1; 11 bases fit TRBD2. The germline V gene has CDR1 MNHNS and CDR2 SASEGT. The CDR3 runs 15 residues. Trimming at V came to 2 bases and at J to 7 bases, leaving 4 bases not matched to a gene. DNA of the CDR3: TGTGCCAGCAGTGAACGGATAGCGGGGGGGAATGAGCAGTTCTTC. Protein: CASSERIAGGNEQFF.

The chain recombines TRBV7-2 with TRBJ1-2, with TRBD1 identical over 7 bases. The CDR3 loop spans 15 amino acids. The trim removed 5 bases at V and 2 bases at J, leaving 8 bases unmatched. Germline CDR1 and CDR2: SGHTA and FQGNSA. CDR3 region: CASSDSQGMNYGYTF. CDR3 sequence (DNA): TGTGCCAGCAGCGATTCACAGGGGATGAACTATGGCTACACCTTC.

This CDR3 is CASSQEGQGSNQPQHF. The CDR3 region has the DNA TGCGCCAGCAGCCAGGAAGGACAGGGTAGCAATCAGCCCCAGCATTTT. This chain uses TRBV4-1 with TRBJ1-5, with 8 positions matching TRBD1. With 3 bases clipped from V and 0 bases from J, the junction kept 4 bases outside the gene matches. In germline, CDR1 is MGHRA, CDR2 YSYEKL. The CDR3 is 16 residues long.

This clone was recorded once. The rearrangement joins TRBV7-6 to TRBJ2-2, with TRBD1 matching over 8 bases. The germline CDR1 and CDR2 sequences are SGHVS and FNYEAQ. The CDR3 runs to 16 residues. V lost 2 bases to trimming and J lost 5 bases; unmatched junction nucleotides: 7. CDR3 coding DNA: TGTGCCAGCAGCTTATGGCAGGGGGCTCGAACCGGGGAGCTGTTTTTT. It encodes CASSLWQGARTGELFF.

This chain uses TRBV7-9 with TRBJ1-1, with TRBD1 matching over 8 bases. CDR1 SEHNR and CDR2 FQNEAQ come from the germline V gene (reference sequence). The V gene end was trimmed by 3 bases and the J gene end by 6 bases; junction bases not matched to a gene: 3. The CDR3 runs 13 residues. Here the CDR3 reads CASSFDRGAEAFF. The CDR3 nucleotides are TGTGCCAGCAGCTTCGACAGGGGCGCTGAAGCTTTCTTT.

This chain joins TRBV27 and TRBJ2-3; 7 positions match TRBD1. From germline, CDR1 is MNHEY and CDR2 SMNVEV (reference sequence). V dropped 5 bases and J dropped 6; count of bases not matched to a gene: 5. This CDR3 has 13 residues. The CDR3 coding sequence is TGTGCCAGCAGTCTCTTCAGGGGGGATACGCAGTATTTT. This sequence encodes CASSLFRGDTQYF.

This chain connects TRBV6-1 to TRBJ1-1, with TRBD1 as a possible D gene (6 bases). Germline V gives CDR1 MNHNS, CDR2 SASEGT. V lost 7 bases, J lost 1 base, and 13 bases lay in between. The CDR3 sequence is 14 residues long. The chain's CDR3 is CASKSTGGNTEAFF. As DNA, the CDR3 is TGTGCCAGCAAGTCGACAGGAGGGAACACTGAAGCTTTCTTT.

The rearrangement joins TRBV30 to TRBJ2-1, with D possibly matching TRBD1 (6 bases). Trimming cost V 1 base and J 2 bases, with 18 bases left between them. CDR1 and CDR2 (germline): GTSNPN, SVGIG (reference sequence). This CDR3 is built from 17 residues. In DNA, the CDR3 is TGTGCCTGGAGTGGCCCCACAGGGTACTCCCCCTACAATGAGCAGTTCTTC. It translates to CAWSGPTGYSPYNEQFF.

This chain uses TRBV5-1 with TRBJ1-3, with 7 positions matching TRBD1. Germline values: CDR1 SGHRS, CDR2 YFSETQ. The CDR3 sequence is 15 residues long. After removal of 3 bases from V and 5 bases from J, the junction contained 8 bases not matched to a gene. This CDR3 reads CASSSMEGARNTIYF. The CDR3 nucleotides read TGCGCCAGCAGCTCCATGGAGGGGGCGCGAAACACCATATATTTT.

The gene calls are TRBV4-3 and TRBJ1-2, with TRBD1 as a possible D gene (6 bases). The CDR3 runs to 14 residues. V shed 3 bases and J shed 7 bases, with 15 bases lying between them. Germline loops: CDR1 LGHNA, CDR2 YSLEER. The CDR3 sequence is CASSQRTASAGYTF. CDR3 DNA sequence: TGCGCCAGCAGCCAGAGGACAGCATCGGCTGGCTACACCTTC.